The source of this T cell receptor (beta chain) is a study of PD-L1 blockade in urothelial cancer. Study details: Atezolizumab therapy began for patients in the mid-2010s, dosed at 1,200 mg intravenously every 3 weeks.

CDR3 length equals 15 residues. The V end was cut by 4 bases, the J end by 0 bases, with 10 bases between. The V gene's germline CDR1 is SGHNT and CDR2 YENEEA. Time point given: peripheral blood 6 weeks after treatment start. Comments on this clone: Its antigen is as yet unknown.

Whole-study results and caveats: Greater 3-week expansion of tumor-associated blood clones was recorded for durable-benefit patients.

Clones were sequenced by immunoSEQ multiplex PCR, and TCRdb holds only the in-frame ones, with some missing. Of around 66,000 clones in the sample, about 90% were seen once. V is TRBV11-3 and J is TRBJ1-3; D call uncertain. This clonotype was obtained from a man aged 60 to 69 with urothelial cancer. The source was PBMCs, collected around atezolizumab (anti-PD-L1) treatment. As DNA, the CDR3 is TGTGCCAGCAGCTCCTGGTCGGGCTCTGGAAACACCATATATTTT. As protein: CASSSWSGSGNTIYF.